This T cell receptor beta chain originates from a study of CD8 T cells in ankylosing spondylitis. Notes on the study in general: Seemingly distinctive of ankylosing spondylitis blood was a TCR beta motif formed by eight highly homologous variants.

As for this clonotype: What it binds is not known.

TCRdb re-called the 5' RACE reads through MiXCR, storing one row per CDR3 protein. The repertoire holds tens of thousands of distinct CDR3 sequences, approximately 30% seen once, with 50% to 60% in the top ten. Sequencing input: blood, either unsorted or a sorted T cell fraction (not recorded which). The receptor was isolated from a male donor with ankylosing spondylitis or in good health (not recorded which).

CDR3 DNA: TGTGCCAGCAGGGACAGGGGTTCCGATGAGCAGTTCTTC. Translated: CASRDRGSDEQFF. The chain has TRBV7-9 and TRBJ2-1; TRBD1 matches at 9 bases. CDR3 length: 13 amino acids. Germline V lookup: CDR1 SEHNR, CDR2 FQNEAQ (reference sequence). The ends lost 6 bases at V and 8 bases at J; junction bases unmatched: 5.